This entry is about one TCR beta chain. Profiled with immunoSEQ multiplex PCR; TCRdb holds only in-frame clones, not every one. This sample has about 380,000 clones; 85% occur once, and the top ten carry roughly 3.7%. These data belong to a study of blood T cell repertoires in COVID-19. Study overall: Italy, Spain and the United States were the sources of the convalescent and acute COVID-19 samples.

The germline V gene has CDR1 SGHDN and CDR2 FVKESK. V gave up 6 bases and J gave up 2 bases; unmatched junction bases: 10. The CDR3 sequence is 17 residues long. The specimen was peripheral blood. The sequence was obtained from a woman in her late teens or twenties with acute or convalescent COVID-19. The V and J genes are TRBV14 and TRBJ1-6; 7 bases are shared with TRBD1. This chain's CDR3 is CASSVTGYPTYNSPLHF. CDR3 nucleotides: TGTGCCAGCAGTGTGACAGGGTACCCGACCTATAATTCACCCCTCCACTTT.